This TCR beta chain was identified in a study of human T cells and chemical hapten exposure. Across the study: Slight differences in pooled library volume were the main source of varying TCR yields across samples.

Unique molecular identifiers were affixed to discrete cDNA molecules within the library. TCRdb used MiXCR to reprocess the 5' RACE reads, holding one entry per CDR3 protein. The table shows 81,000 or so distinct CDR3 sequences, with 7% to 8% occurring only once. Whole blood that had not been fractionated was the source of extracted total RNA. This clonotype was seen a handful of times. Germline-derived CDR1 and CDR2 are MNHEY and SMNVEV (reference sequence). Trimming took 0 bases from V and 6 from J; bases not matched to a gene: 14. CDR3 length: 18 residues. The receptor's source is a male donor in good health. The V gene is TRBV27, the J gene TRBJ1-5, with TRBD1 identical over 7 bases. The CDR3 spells CASSLSPRRTGEGQPQHF. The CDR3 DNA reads TGTGCCAGCAGTTTATCCCCACGTAGAACAGGGGAGGGTCAGCCCCAGCATTTT.